The present T cell receptor (beta chain) was sequenced within a study of blood T cell repertoires in COVID-19. Study in general: Sample material is recorded as cDNA or gDNA derived from T cells, B-cell-depleted T cells, or PBMCs.

Study processing details: Estimation of nucleated cell counts relied on the amplification of reference gene primers. Using immunoSEQ multiplex PCR, the repertoire was profiled, and TCRdb retains in-frame clones only, with some absent. Clonal size and the V and J genes are those of that table, whereas D and trimming came from the DNA. The sample yields approximately 300,000 clones, nearly 90% seen once. CDR3 length: 14 amino acids. The V end lost 0 bases, the J end lost 3 bases, and 10 bases lay between the germline ends. CDR1 and CDR2 (germline): SGDLS, YYNGEE. Participants were aged roughly 18 to 90 years from roughly 25 US areas. This clone was counted once.

The J gene is TRBJ2-7, the V gene TRBV9; tentative D call: TRBD2 (6 bases). This sequence originates from a woman between 18 and 30 years old with acute COVID-19. The specimen sequenced was PBMCs or T cells enriched from blood (not recorded which). CDR3 sequence: CASSVGLEVYEQYF. The CDR3 DNA reads TGTGCCAGCAGCGTAGGACTAGAAGTCTACGAGCAGTACTTC. The full variable domain, in which reference TRBV9 and TRBJ2-7 provide the parts outside the CDR3, is DSGVTQTPKHLITATGQRVTLRCSPRSGDLSVYWYQQSLDQGLQFLIQYYNGEERAKGNILERFSAQQFPDLHSELNLSSLELGDSALYFCASSVGLEVYEQYFGPGTRLTVT.